Shown below are 17 T cell receptor beta chains from a single sample sequenced in a study of blood T cell repertoires in COVID-19. Only in-frame clones appear in the TCRdb table, and some are missing; sequencing was by immunoSEQ multiplex PCR. The data show over 200,000 clones, over 80% seen once. The sequenced sample consisted of PBMCs or T cells enriched from blood (not recorded which). Receptors were obtained from a human donor in a cohort exposed to, infected with or recovered from COVID-19 (not recorded which). The donor label of this sample is uncertain.

The chain carries TRBV7-2 and TRBJ1-1, with a possible D match to TRBD1 (6 bases). The CDR3 contains 14 residues. Germline CDR1 is SGHTA and CDR2 is FQGNSA. V was clipped by 4 bases and J by 2 bases, with 11 bases between them. The CDR3 nucleotides are TGTGCCAGCAGCTCTGGGGGCCATAACACTGAAGCTTTCTTT. This gives the protein CASSSGGHNTEAFF.

The chain joins TRBV5-1 to TRBJ2-5, with TRBD1 matching over 7 bases. The CDR3 length is 15 residues. CDR1 is SGHRS, CDR2 YFSETQ, per germline. With V trimmed by 0 bases and J by 0 bases, 2 bases remained unmatched. The CDR3 loop is CASSLDGTDQETQYF. CDR3 coding DNA: TGCGCCAGCAGCTTGGATGGGACAGACCAAGAGACCCAGTACTTC.

This rearrangement joins TRBV7-2 to TRBJ1-4; D not resolved. The CDR3 is 16 residues long. The germline CDR1 and CDR2 sequences are SGHTA and FQGNSA. V lost 2 bases to trimming and J lost 4 bases, with 14 bases between them. The CDR3 bases are TGTGCCAGCAGCTTATTGGCCCTCCAAGTTAATGAAAAACTGTTTTTT. It translates to CASSLLALQVNEKLFF.

The sample holds one count of this clone. The rearrangement uses TRBV7-8 and TRBJ1-1; D is unclear. The CDR3 has 16 residues. Germline CDR1 reads SGHVS; CDR2 reads FQNEAQ. Deletions cut 5 bases from V and 0 bases from J, with 16 bases between. CDR3 sequence: CASSPPRGGMNTEAFF. DNA of the CDR3: TGTGCCAGCAGCCCCCCCCGCGGAGGGATGAACACTGAAGCTTTCTTT.

The chain joins TRBV4-1 to TRBJ2-3, with D possibly TRBD2 on 6 matching bases. Germline V lookup: CDR1 MGHRA, CDR2 YSYEKL. V was clipped by 7 bases and J by 0 bases, with 11 bases between them. This CDR3 contains 14 residues. The CDR3 region is CASKGGASTDTQYF. In DNA form, the CDR3 reads TGCGCCAGCAAGGGCGGGGCTAGCACAGATACGCAGTATTTT.

J is TRBJ2-3 and V is TRBV5-1, with TRBD1 matching over 7 bases. V gave up 0 bases and J gave up 1 base; unmatched junction bases: 2. The germline V gene has CDR1 SGHRS and CDR2 YFSETQ. This CDR3 comprises 15 residues. Written as DNA, the CDR3 is TGCGCCAGCAGCTTGGAGCAGGGGGGCACAGATACGCAGTATTTT. Protein product: CASSLEQGGTDTQYF.

The chain employs TRBV13 and TRBJ1-6; possible D gene TRBD1, 5 bases. This CDR3 comprises 16 residues. The V end was cut by 5 bases, the J end by 2 bases, with 13 bases between. Per germline, CDR1 PRHDT and CDR2 FYEKMQ (reference sequence). CDR3 DNA sequence: TGTGCCAGCAGCCTTTCCGGGGGTCCCTATAATTCACCCCTCCACTTT. Its protein product is CASSLSGGPYNSPLHF.

The V and J genes are TRBV4-1 and TRBJ2-7; 8 bases agree with TRBD2. Germline CDR1 reads MGHRA; CDR2 reads YSYEKL. V lost 1 base to trimming and J lost 2 bases; unmatched junction nucleotides: 13. There are 18 residues in the CDR3. CDR3 in amino acids: CASSQAPPGGVGTYEQYF. CDR3 DNA: TGCGCCAGCAGCCAAGCTCCCCCGGGGGGGGTTGGGACCTACGAGCAGTACTTC.

This chain uses TRBV14 with TRBJ1-1; TRBD1 might be the D (5 bases). Germline CDR1 SGHDN, CDR2 FVKESK. The CDR3 length is 13 residues. The germline V and J ends were trimmed by 4 bases and 8 bases, with 14 bases remaining between them. The CDR3 DNA sequence: TGTGCCAGCAGCCCCCGCAGGGTATCCGAAGCTTTCTTT. Translation: CASSPRRVSEAFF.

The chain employs TRBV5-1 and TRBJ1-1, with D uncertain. Trimming removed 4 bases at V and 6 bases at J, with 13 bases between. This CDR3 is built from 13 residues. The V gene's germline CDR1 is SGHRS and CDR2 YFSETQ. CDR3 residues: CASSPHYPPEAFF. The CDR3 DNA follows: TGCGCCAGCAGCCCCCACTATCCCCCTGAAGCTTTCTTT.

The chain employs TRBV7-2 and TRBJ2-1, with D possibly being TRBD1 (6 bases). The germline gives CDR1 SGHTA, CDR2 FQGNSA. With 5 bases removed from V and 2 bases from J, the gap between germline ends came to 19 bases. The CDR3 runs to 17 residues. The chain's CDR3 is CASSRRPGVGTYNEQFF. DNA for the CDR3: TGTGCCAGCAGCCGTCGTCCAGGGGTGGGGACCTACAATGAGCAGTTCTTC.

This clone was picked up a small number of times. This chain uses TRBV5-1 with TRBJ1-6; 10 nucleotides match TRBD1. Unmatched junction bases numbered 4, after V lost 1 base and J lost 6 bases. The germline V gene encodes CDR1 SGHRS and CDR2 YFSETQ. This CDR3 is 16 amino acids long. The CDR3 protein is CASSLIGTGVNSPLHF. The CDR3 DNA sequence: TGCGCCAGCAGCTTGATAGGGACAGGGGTTAATTCACCCCTCCACTTT.

The chain employs TRBV3-1 (or the pseudogene TRBV3-2) and TRBJ2-5; TRBD2 might be the D (8 bases). Germline CDR1 LGHDT, CDR2 YNNKEL (reference sequence). The V end lost 0 bases, the J end lost 3 bases, and 20 bases lay between the germline ends. The CDR3 length is 18 residues. DNA of the CDR3: TGTGCCAGCAGCCAAGAAAGGGGGCTAGCGGGCGCCAAAGAGACCCAGTACTTC. Amino acid sequence: CASSQERGLAGAKETQYF.

The V gene is TRBV19, the J gene TRBJ1-1; 7 bases map to TRBD1. Losses at the gene ends were 5 bases for V and 5 bases for J; bases not matched to a gene: 8. Per the germline V gene, CDR1 is LNHDA and CDR2 is SQIVND (reference sequence). The CDR3 extends over 14 amino acids. In nucleotides, the CDR3 is TGTGCCAGTAGTCCCCGGACAGGAGGAACTGAAGCTTTCTTT. Encoded protein: CASSPRTGGTEAFF.

The chain uses TRBV3-1 (or the pseudogene TRBV3-2) and TRBJ2-7, with D possibly TRBD2 on 7 matching bases. Germline CDR1 LGHDT, CDR2 YNNKEL (reference sequence). V was shortened by 4 bases and J by 1 base, with 11 bases between the two germline ends. The CDR3 is made up of 14 amino acids. CDR3 nucleotides: TGTGCCAGCAGCCTAGGGGGGGGTTCCTACGAGCAGTACTTC. This translates into CASSLGGGSYEQYF.

As for this clone: This sample also contains other DNA sequences that code for the same CDR3. The chain recombines TRBV9 with TRBJ1-4; the D is unclear. Per the germline V gene, CDR1 is SGDLS and CDR2 is YYNGEE. Trimming took off 3 bases at V and 0 bases at J, with 6 bases between the two ends. The CDR3 spans 14 residues. CDR3 sequence (DNA): TGTGCCAGCAGCGCCCATGCAACTAATGAAAAACTGTTTTTT. It translates to CASSAHATNEKLFF.

The rearrangement links TRBV11-3 to TRBJ2-7; D not resolved. The V end was cut by 3 bases, the J end by 1 base, with 10 bases between. The CDR3 covers 14 residues. Germline CDR1 SGHNT, CDR2 YENEEA. The CDR3 loop reads CASSFRQDSYEQYF. The CDR3 nucleotides read TGTGCCAGCAGCTTCCGGCAGGATTCCTACGAGCAGTACTTC.